Following are 6 T cell receptor beta chains from one sample sequenced in a study of blood T cell repertoires in COVID-19 (dated by TCRdb to the early 2020s). The protocol used for the library was the immunoSEQ multiplex PCR assay. What TCRdb holds here is the immuneACCESS table cut down to in-frame rearrangements. Part of the clones is not present; checked against another copy, under half of the missing clones reflect an unresolved V gene, and the others are unexplained. This sample lists 150,000 or so clones; over 75% were detected once. The ten largest clonotypes hold 5% to 8.5% of the sample. Sequenced: PBMCs or T cells enriched from blood (not recorded which). The receptors derive from a woman aged 50 to 60 who had recovered from COVID-19.

With respect to this clone: This specimen includes other DNA sequences encoding the same CDR3. The V call is TRBV18, the J call TRBJ1-4; 7 bases agree with TRBD1. J lost 5 bases, V lost 6 bases, and 3 bases had no gene match. The germline gives CDR1 KGHSH, CDR2 LQKENI. CDR3 length: 13 amino acids. In DNA form, the CDR3 reads TGTGCCAGCTCCGAACAGGGGAATGAAAAACTGTTTTTT. It codes for CASSEQGNEKLFF.

CDR3 sequence: CASTKAGALQETQYF. DNA for the CDR3: TGTGCCAGCACTAAAGCGGGAGCCCTCCAAGAGACCCAGTACTTC. The chain couples TRBV2 to TRBJ2-5, with 8 bases that match TRBD2. This CDR3 has 15 amino acids. V shed 7 bases, J shed 1 base, and the junction held 8 bases outside the gene matches. Germline V gene lookup returns CDR1 SNHLY and CDR2 FYNNEI.

Remarks on this clone: The same CDR3 also results from other DNA sequences found in this sample. This sequence joins TRBV5-1 and TRBJ1-2, with a possible D match to TRBD1 (5 bases). V was cut by 2 bases and J by 6 bases, with 8 bases left in between. The CDR3 is 12 amino acids. Germline CDR1 SGHRS, CDR2 YFSETQ. CDR3 nucleotide sequence: TGCGCCAGCAGCTTAGACAGAGATGGCTACACCTTC. Amino acids: CASSLDRDGYTF.

The chain has TRBV5-1 and TRBJ2-3; a weak D match, TRBD2 (5 bases). The CDR3 spans 15 residues. The V end was cut by 0 bases, the J end by 3 bases, with 11 bases between. From germline, CDR1 is SGHRS and CDR2 YFSETQ. CDR3 nucleotide sequence: TGCGCCAGCAGCTTGGGAGGGTTCGGGACAGATACGCAGTATTTT. Its translation is CASSLGGFGTDTQYF.

The chain carries TRBV27 and TRBJ2-3; TRBD1 might be the D (6 bases). Germline assignment: CDR1 MNHEY and CDR2 SMNVEV (reference sequence). Trimming removed 5 bases from V and 8 bases from J, with 20 bases in between. There are 15 residues in the CDR3. The CDR3 here is CASSAGAPPVGTQYF. The CDR3 DNA reads as TGTGCCAGCAGTGCAGGGGCCCCCCCCGTGGGTACGCAGTATTTT.

The rearrangement uses TRBV24-1 and TRBJ2-3, with TRBD2 matching over 12 bases. The germline gives CDR1 KGHDR, CDR2 SFDVKD. Unmatched junction bases numbered 12, after V lost 7 bases and J lost 5 bases. There are 17 residues in the CDR3. CDR3 sequence (DNA): TGTGCCACCAGCCGGGACAGGGCGACTAGCGGGGGAGATACGCAGTATTTT. This gives the protein CATSRDRATSGGDTQYF.